The sequence of this TCR beta chain was determined in a study of patients and donors after allogeneic stem cell transplantation. Only a few counts were recorded for this clonotype. TCRdb redid the calling of the RT-PCR reads with MiXCR, one entry per CDR3 protein. Altogether about a million distinct CDR3 sequences are present, roughly 18% being singletons, with the ten largest covering roughly 6%. The ends lost 4 bases at V and 0 bases at J; junction bases unmatched: 16. The germline gives CDR1 SGHRS, CDR2 YFSETQ. The CDR3 loop spans 19 amino acids. The sequence was obtained from a human donor who was either an allogeneic HSCT recipient or a stem cell or donor lymphocyte infusion donor (not recorded which). It is not recorded whose cells these are; they may come from a transplant donor. The V and J genes are TRBV5-1 and TRBJ2-7, with 10 positions matching TRBD1. The sequencing input was blood, either unsorted or a sorted T cell fraction (not recorded which). The CDR3 loop is CASSRRTGGQKSSSYEQYF. The CDR3 bases are TGCGCCAGCAGCAGGCGGACAGGGGGACAAAAATCGAGCTCCTACGAGCAGTACTTC.